The present T cell receptor beta chain was sequenced within a study of TIL therapy for anti-PD-1-resistant metastatic lung cancer. Whole-study context: Progressing patients received lymphodepletion, expanded TIL infusion and IL-2. Most patients had lung adenocarcinoma; a few tumors were EGFR-mutant, two ALK-rearranged; half smoked currently or formerly.

The libraries were made with immunoSEQ v3. The table came from immunoSEQ multiplex PCR; TCRdb's copy has only in-frame clones and leaves some out. Among 45,000 to 60,000 clones listed, roughly 78% were seen once. This CDR3 spans 14 amino acids. J lost 0 bases, V lost 5 bases, and 4 bases had no gene match. Germline V gene data show CDR1 as MGHDK and CDR2 as SYGVNS. Time point indicated: pre-treatment sample, taken before nivolumab and TIL therapy. Patients were adults with stage 4 NSCLC. Study-level points and caveats: The baseline peripheral repertoire was partially replaced by infused TIL clonotypes that later decayed.

A word on this clone: Antigen specificity is unknown.

The source material was blood, sampled at baseline. This clonotype originated in a woman between 25 and 80 years old with non-small cell lung cancer. The J gene is TRBJ2-7, the V gene TRBV25-1, with 7 bases matching TRBD1. The CDR3 spells CASSRDRSSYEQYF. The CDR3 nucleotides are TGTGCCAGCAGTCGGGACAGAAGCTCCTACGAGCAGTACTTC.